This T cell receptor (beta chain) appears in the sequencing data of a study of neurological immune-mediated disorders. Per the germline V gene, CDR1 is DFQATT and CDR2 is SNEGSKA (reference sequence). The CDR3 loop spans 13 amino acids. TCRdb independently ran MiXCR on the 5' RACE reads; one entry per CDR3 protein. The sample contains under 100,000 distinct CDR3 sequences, about 4.5% of which appear only once. Stated time point: longitudinal time-point 3. This clonotype was detected ten times or more. This sequence was found in a woman aged 60-75 years with multiple sclerosis. The rearrangement joins TRBV20-1 to TRBJ2-7; 9 nucleotides agree with TRBD1. The specimen sequenced was PBMCs. Here the CDR3 DNA reads TGCAGACCTATTCGGACAGGGGTAGCCGAGCAGTACTTC. Translation: CRPIRTGVAEQYF.